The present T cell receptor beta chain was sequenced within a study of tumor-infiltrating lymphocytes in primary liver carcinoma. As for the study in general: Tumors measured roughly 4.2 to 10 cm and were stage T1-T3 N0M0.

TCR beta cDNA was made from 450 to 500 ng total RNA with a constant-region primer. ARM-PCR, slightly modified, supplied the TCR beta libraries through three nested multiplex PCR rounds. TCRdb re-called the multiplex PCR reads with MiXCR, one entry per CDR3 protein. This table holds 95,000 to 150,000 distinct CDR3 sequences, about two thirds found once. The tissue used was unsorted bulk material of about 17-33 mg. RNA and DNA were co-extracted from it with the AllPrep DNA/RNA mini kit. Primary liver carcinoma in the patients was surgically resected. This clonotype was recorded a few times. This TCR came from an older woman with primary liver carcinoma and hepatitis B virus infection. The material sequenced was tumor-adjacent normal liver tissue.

Written as DNA, the CDR3 is TGTGCCAGCAGTCCCGTGACAGGGTCGATAGATACGCAGTATTTT. Its translation: CASSPVTGSIDTQYF. The chain is built from TRBV5-5 and TRBJ2-3, with TRBD1 identical over 7 bases. This CDR3 has 15 amino acids. Germline CDR1 reads SGHKS; CDR2 reads YYEKEE (reference sequence). V was clipped by 5 bases and J by 5 bases; unmatched bases: 11.